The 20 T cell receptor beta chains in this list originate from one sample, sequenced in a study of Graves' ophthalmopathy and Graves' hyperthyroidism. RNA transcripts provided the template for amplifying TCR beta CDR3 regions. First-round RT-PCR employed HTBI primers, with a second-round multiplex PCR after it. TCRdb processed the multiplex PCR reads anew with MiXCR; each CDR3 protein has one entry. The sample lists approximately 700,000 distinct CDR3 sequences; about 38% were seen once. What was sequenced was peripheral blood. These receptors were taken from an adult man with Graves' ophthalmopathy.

In DNA, the CDR3 is TGTGCCAGTAGTAAGGGACTAGCGGGAGACTCCTACGAGCAGTACTTC. This translates into CASSKGLAGDSYEQYF. The rearrangement links TRBV19 to TRBJ2-7, with TRBD2 matching 14 bases. The CDR3 is 16 amino acids. Germline V gives CDR1 LNHDA, CDR2 SQIVND (reference sequence). V lost 4 bases and J lost 0; bases outside the gene matches: 2. Using reference TRBV19 and TRBJ2-7 for the parts outside the CDR3, the full variable domain is DGGITQSPKYLFRKEGQNVTLSCEQNLNHDAMYWYRQDPGQGLRLIYYSQIVNDFQKGDIAEGYSVSREKKESFPLTVTSAQKNPTAFYLCASSKGLAGDSYEQYFGPGTRLTVT.

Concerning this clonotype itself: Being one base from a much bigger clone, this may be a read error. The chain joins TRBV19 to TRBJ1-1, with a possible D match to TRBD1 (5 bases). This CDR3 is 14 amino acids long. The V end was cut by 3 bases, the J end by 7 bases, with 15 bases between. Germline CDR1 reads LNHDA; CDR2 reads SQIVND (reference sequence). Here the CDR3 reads CASSMDYKDIEAFF. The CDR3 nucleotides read TGTGCCAGTAGTATGGACTACAAGGACATTGAAGCTTTCTTT.

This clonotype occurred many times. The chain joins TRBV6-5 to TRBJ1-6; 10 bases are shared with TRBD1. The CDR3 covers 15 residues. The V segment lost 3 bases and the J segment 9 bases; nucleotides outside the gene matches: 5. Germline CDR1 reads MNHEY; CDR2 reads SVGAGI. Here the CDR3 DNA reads TGTGCCAGCAGTTATTCGACAGGGGGCACTTCACCCCTCCACTTT. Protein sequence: CASSYSTGGTSPLHF.

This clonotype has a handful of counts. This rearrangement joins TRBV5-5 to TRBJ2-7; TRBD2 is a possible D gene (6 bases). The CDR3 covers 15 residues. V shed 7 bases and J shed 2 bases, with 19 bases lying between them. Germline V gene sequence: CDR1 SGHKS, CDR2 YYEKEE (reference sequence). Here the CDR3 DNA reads TGTGCCAGCTCGAACCCGGGGGTGGGGGCCTACGAGCAGTACTTC. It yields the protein CASSNPGVGAYEQYF.

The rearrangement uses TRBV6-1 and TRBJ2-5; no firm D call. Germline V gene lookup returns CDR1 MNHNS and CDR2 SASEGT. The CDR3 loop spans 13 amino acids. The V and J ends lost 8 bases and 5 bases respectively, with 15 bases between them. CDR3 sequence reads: CASRPADLETQYF. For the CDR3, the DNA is TGTGCCAGCCGGCCCGCGGATTTGGAGACCCAGTACTTC.

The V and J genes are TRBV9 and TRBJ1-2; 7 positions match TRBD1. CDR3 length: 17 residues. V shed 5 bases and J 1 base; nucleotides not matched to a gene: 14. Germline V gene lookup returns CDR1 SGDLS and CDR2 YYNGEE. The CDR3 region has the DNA TGTGCCAGCAGTCGATGGAATCCGGGACAGCATAACTATGGCTACACCTTC. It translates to CASSRWNPGQHNYGYTF.

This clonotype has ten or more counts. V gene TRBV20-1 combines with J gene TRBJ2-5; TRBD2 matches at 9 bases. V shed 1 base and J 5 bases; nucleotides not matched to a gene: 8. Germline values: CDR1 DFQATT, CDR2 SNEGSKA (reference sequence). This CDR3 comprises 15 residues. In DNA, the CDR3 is TGCAGTGCTAGAGTGACGCCTAGCGGGGCGGAGACCCAGTACTTC. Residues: CSARVTPSGAETQYF.

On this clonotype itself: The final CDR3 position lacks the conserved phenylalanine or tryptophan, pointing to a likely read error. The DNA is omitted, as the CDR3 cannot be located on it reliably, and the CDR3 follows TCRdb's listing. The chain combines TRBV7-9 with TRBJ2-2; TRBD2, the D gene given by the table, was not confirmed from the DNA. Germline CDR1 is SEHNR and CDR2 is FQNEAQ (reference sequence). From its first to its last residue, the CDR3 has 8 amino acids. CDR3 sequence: CASSASQM.

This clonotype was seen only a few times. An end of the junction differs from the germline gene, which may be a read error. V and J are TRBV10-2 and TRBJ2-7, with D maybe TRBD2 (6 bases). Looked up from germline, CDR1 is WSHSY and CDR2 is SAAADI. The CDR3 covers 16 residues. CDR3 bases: TGTGCCAGCAGTTACGTCGGGGAGGTGGACTCCTACGAGCAGTACTTC. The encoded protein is CASSYVGEVDSYEQYF.

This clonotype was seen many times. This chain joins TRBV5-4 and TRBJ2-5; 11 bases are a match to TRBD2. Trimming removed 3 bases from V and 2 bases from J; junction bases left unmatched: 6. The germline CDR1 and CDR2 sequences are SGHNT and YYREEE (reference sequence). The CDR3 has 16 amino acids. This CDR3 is CASSYPTSGTQETQYF. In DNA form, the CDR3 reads TGTGCCAGCAGCTACCCGACTAGCGGGACACAAGAGACCCAGTACTTC.

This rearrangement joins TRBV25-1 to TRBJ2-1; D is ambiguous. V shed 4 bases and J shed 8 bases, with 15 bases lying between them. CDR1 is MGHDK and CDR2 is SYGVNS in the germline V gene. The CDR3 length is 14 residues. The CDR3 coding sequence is TGTGCCAGCAGTGCGCACCCGTCGATCGATGAGCAGTTCTTC. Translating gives CASSAHPSIDEQFF.

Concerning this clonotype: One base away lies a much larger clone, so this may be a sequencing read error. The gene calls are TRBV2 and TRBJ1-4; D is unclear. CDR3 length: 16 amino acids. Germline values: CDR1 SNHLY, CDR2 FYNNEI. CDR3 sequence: CASSVRYAATNEELFF. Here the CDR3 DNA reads TGTGCCAGCAGTGTTAGGTACGCCGCAACTAATGAAGAACTGTTTTTT.

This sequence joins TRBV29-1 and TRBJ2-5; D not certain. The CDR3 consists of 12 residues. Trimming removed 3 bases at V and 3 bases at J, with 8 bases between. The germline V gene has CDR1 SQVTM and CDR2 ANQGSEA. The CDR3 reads CSVDRWKETQYF. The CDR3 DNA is TGCAGCGTTGACAGGTGGAAAGAGACCCAGTACTTC.

The DNA of the CDR3 is TGCGCCAGCAGCTTGGATGGGACAGGGGTAGAGACCCAGTACTTC. This encodes CASSLDGTGVETQYF. The J gene is TRBJ2-5, the V gene TRBV5-1; TRBD1 matches 10 bases. Trimming cost V 0 bases and J 4 bases; bases outside gene matches: 3. There are 15 residues in the CDR3. Germline CDR1 and CDR2: SGHRS and YFSETQ. Full variable domain (remainder filled in from reference TRBV5-1 and TRBJ2-5): KAGVTQTPRYLIKTRGQQVTLSCSPISGHRSVSWYQQTPGQGLQFLFEYFSETQRNKGNFPGRFSGRQFSNSRSEMNVSTLELGDSALYLCASSLDGTGVETQYFGPGTRLLVL.

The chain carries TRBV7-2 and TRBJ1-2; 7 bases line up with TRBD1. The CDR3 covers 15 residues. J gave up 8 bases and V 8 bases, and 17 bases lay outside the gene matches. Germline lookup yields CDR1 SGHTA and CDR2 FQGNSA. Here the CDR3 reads CASSPPTGAFEGYTF. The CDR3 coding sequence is TGTGCCAGCTCACCTCCTACAGGGGCCTTTGAAGGCTACACCTTC.

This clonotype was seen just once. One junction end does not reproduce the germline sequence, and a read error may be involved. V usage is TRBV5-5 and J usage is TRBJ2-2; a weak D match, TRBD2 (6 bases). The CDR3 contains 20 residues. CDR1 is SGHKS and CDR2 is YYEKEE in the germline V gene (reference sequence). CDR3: CVSSWKTPRYAGRNTGELFF. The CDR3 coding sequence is TGTGTCAGCAGCTGGAAGACCCCTAGATATGCCGGGAGGAACACCGGGGAGCTGTTTTTT.

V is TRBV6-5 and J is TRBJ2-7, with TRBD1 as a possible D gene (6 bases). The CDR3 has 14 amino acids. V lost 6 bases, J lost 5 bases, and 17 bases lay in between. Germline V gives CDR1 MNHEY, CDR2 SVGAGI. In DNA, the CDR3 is TGTGCCAGCAGGGTCCCGGGGCAGGGGAACGAGCAGTACTTC. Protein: CASRVPGQGNEQYF.

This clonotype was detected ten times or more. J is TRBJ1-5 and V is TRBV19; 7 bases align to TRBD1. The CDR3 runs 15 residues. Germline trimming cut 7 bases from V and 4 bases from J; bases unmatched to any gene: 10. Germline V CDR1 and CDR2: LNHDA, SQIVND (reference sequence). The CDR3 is CASTMEGARNQPQHF. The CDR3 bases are TGTGCCAGTACAATGGAGGGGGCCCGTAATCAGCCCCAGCATTTT.

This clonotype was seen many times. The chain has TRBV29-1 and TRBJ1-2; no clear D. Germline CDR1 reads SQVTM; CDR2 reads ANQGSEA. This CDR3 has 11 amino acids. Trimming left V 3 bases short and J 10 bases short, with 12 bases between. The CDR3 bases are TGCAGCGTTGATGCGGGCTTGGACTACACCTTC. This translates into CSVDAGLDYTF.

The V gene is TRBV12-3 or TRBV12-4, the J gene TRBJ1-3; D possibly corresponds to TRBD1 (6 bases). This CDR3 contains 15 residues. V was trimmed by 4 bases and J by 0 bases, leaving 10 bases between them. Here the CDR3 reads CASSSGAGSGNTIYF. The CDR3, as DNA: TGTGCCAGCAGTTCGGGGGCAGGCTCTGGAAACACCATATATTTT.